Listed below are T cell receptor beta chains from one sample, sequenced in a study of blood T cell repertoires in COVID-19. Some clones are missing from TCRdb's copy, which holds only in-frame ones; the method was immunoSEQ multiplex PCR. Of 200,000 to 250,000 clones in the sample, about 84% were seen once. Sample: peripheral blood. These receptors came from a man at least 80 years old with acute or convalescent COVID-19. CDR3s include the opening cysteine and the closing phenylalanine or tryptophan. A D gene is named only where the DNA matches it firmly. Rows may omit the clone size; those that give it use once, few, many or a size class.

J gene	D gene	clone size	V gene	CDR3 DNA	CDR3 protein
TRBJ2-5	-	-	TRBV24-1	TGTGCCACGAATCCGGGGAACCAAGAGACCCAGTACTTC	CATNPGNQETQYF
TRBJ1-1	TRBD1	-	TRBV5-1	TGCGCCAGCAGGTCCGCACAGGGGGCAATTGGTGAAGCTTTCTTT	CASRSAQGAIGEAFF
TRBJ1-5	TRBD1	-	TRBV2	TGTGCCAGCAGAGTAGAGACAGGGTTTGATCAGCCCCAGCATTTT	CASRVETGFDQPQHF
TRBJ2-5	TRBD2	-	TRBV5-4	TGTGCCAGCAGCTTGGGGGACTATCAAGAGACCCAGTACTTC	CASSLGDYQETQYF
TRBJ2-7	-	-	TRBV4-2	TGTGCCAGCAGCCTGACTGGCTACGAGCAGTACTTC	CASSLTGYEQYF
TRBJ1-4	TRBD1	-	TRBV6-5	TGTGCCAGCAGTTTCCGACAGGGGGCAGGTCTGAAACTGTTTTTT	CASSFRQGAGLKLFF
TRBJ1-2	TRBD1	-	TRBV5-1	TGCGCCAGCAGCCCGGGACAGGGAAAATATGGCTACACCTTC	CASSPGQGKYGYTF
TRBJ2-3	TRBD2	-	TRBV19	TGTGCCAGTAGTATAGAGACTAGCGGGGGGTTTACTAGCACAGATACGCAGTATTTT	CASSIETSGGFTSTDTQYF
TRBJ2-7	-	-	TRBV6-5	TGTGCCATAGGGGGAGGGATTAACTACGAGCAGTACTTC	CAIGGGINYEQYF
TRBJ1-1	TRBD1	-	TRBV7-3	TGTGCCAGCAGCCCCTGGACAGGAGGTGAAGCTTTCTTT	CASSPWTGGEAFF
TRBJ2-5	TRBD1	-	TRBV29-1	TGCAGCGTCCGAGGACAGGGTAGGGAGACCCAGTACTTC	CSVRGQGRETQYF
TRBJ2-7	-	-	TRBV5-1	TGCGCCAGCAGCTTGACAGCCTCCTCCTACGAGCAGTACTTC	CASSLTASSYEQYF
TRBJ2-7	-	-	TRBV19	TGTGCCAGTAGTATGGCGGGTCTCTCTCTCGAGCAGTACTTC	CASSMAGLSLEQYF
TRBJ1-2	-	-	TRBV19	TGTGCCACCCAGGCTCCAGGGCGGTTTGGGGGCTACACCTTC	CATQAPGRFGGYTF
TRBJ2-7	-	once	TRBV28	TGTGCCAGCAGTCCACCCCCGCTATACGAGCAGTACTTC	CASSPPPLYEQYF
TRBJ2-7	-	-	TRBV29-1	TGCAGCGTTAGGACAGACTACGAGCAGTACTTC	CSVRTDYEQYF
TRBJ2-4	-	once	TRBV19	TGTGCCAGTAGTCCCTTTTTGGCAGACATTCAGTACTTC	CASSPFLADIQYF
TRBJ1-2	TRBD1	-	TRBV12-3/TRBV12-4	TGTGCCAGCAGTACAGGGGCGGGATATGGCTACACCTTC	CASSTGAGYGYTF